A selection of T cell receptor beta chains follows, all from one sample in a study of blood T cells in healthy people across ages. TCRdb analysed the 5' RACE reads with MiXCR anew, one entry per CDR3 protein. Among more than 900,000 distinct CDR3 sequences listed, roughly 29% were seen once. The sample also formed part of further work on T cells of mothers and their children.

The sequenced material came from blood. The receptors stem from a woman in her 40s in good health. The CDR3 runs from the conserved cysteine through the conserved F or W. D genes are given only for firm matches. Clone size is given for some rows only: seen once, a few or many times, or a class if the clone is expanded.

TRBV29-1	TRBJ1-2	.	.	TGCAGCACCCGGGGTGGCTATGGCTACACCTTC	CSTRGGYGYTF
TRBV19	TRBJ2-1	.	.	TGTGCCAGTAGTTCACGGGATTGGTATAGGTCCCACAATGAGCAGTTCTTC	CASSSRDWYRSHNEQFF
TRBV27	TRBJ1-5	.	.	TGTGCCAGCAGTGAGCGCAATCAGCCCCAGCATTTT	CASSERNQPQHF
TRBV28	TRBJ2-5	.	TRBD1	TGTGCCAGCAGTTTAGAGGGTACAGGGGTTTGGTACTTC	CASSLEGTGVWYF
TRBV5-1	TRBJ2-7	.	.	TGCGCCAGCAGCTTAACCACCCAGGGATACGAGCAGTACTTC	CASSLTTQGYEQYF
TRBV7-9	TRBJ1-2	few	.	TGTGCCAGCAGCCTTTCCTACAACAGGGAAGCATACTATGGCTACACCTTC	CASSLSYNREAYYGYTF
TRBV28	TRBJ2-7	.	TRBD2	TGTGCCAGCAGCCTAGCGGCGCGCCTCTACGAGCAGTACTTC	CASSLAARLYEQYF
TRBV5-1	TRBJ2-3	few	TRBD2	TGCGCCAGCAGCTTGTACGGCGGGGGAGATACGCAGTATTTT	CASSLYGGGDTQYF
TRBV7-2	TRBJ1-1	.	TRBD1	TGTGCCAGCAAGTCAAGACAGGGGACCTTCAGCACTGAAGCTTTCTTT	CASKSRQGTFSTEAFF
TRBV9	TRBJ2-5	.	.	TGTGCCAGCAGCGGTCTCTCGGGCGTACAAGAGACCCAGTACTTC	CASSGLSGVQETQYF
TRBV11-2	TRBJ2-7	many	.	TGTGCCAGCAGCTTAAGTACGGGTATGAGGGAGCAGTACTTC	CASSLSTGMREQYF
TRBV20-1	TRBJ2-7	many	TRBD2	TGCAGTGCTAGAGATCCTGCGGCTAGCGGGGGGGCCTACGAGCAGTACTTC	CSARDPAASGGAYEQYF
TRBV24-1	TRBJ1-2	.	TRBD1	TGTGCCACCAGTGAGCGGACAGGGAGCTATGGCTACACCTTC	CATSERTGSYGYTF
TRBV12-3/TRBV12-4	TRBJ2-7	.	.	TGTGCCAGCAGCCGGGGACACTTAACCTACGAGCAGTACTTC	CASSRGHLTYEQYF
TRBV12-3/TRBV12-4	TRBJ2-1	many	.	TGTGCCAGCAGGGCACTCGGGGCGAATAAGTTCTTC	CASRALGANKFF
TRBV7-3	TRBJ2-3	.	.	TGTGCCAGCAACTTAAGTTCGGCAGGCACAGATACGCAGTATTTT	CASNLSSAGTDTQYF
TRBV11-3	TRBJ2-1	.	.	TGTGCCAGCAGCTTGAGGGGGTCAGGGGGGAATGAGCAGTTCTTC	CASSLRGSGGNEQFF
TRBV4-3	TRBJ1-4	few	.	TGCGCCAGCAGCCTCTCCGGGACCGACCTTAATGAAAAACTGTTTTTT	CASSLSGTDLNEKLFF
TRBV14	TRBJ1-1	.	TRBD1	TGTGCCAGCAGCCAAGTAGCAGGGGGCTACACTGAAGCTTTCTTT	CASSQVAGGYTEAFF
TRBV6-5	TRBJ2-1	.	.	TGTGCCAGCAGTGAGTGGGGGGAGGCCTACAATGAGCAGTTCTTC	CASSEWGEAYNEQFF
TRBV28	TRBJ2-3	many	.	TGTGCCAGCAGCCCCCCGGGACGAAGCACAGATACGCAGTATTTT	CASSPPGRSTDTQYF
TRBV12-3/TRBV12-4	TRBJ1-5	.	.	TGTGCCAGCAGTTGGGAGGGGGGTGATCAGCCCCAGCATTTT	CASSWEGGDQPQHF
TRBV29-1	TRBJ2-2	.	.	TGCAGCGTTGATTCCAGGAACACCGGGGAGCTGTTTTTT	CSVDSRNTGELFF
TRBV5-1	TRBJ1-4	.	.	TGCGCCAGCAGCTTGTCGGGCAGGGGTTACGCAACTAATGAAAAACTGTTTTTT	CASSLSGRGYATNEKLFF
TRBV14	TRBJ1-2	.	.	TGTGCCAGCAGCCAAGGTTACCGGCTCCAGGGCTATGGCTACACCTTC	CASSQGYRLQGYGYTF
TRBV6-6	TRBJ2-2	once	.	TGTGCCAGCAGTACGGGAGGGACAGGGAACGGGGAGCTGTTTTTT	CASSTGGTGNGELFF
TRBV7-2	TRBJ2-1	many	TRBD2	TGTGCCAGCAGCTCCCGGACTAGCGGCTCCTACAATGAGCAGTTCTTC	CASSSRTSGSYNEQFF
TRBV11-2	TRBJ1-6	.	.	TGTGCCAGCAGCCGAACTGCGGGACAACTGATCCACTTT	CASSRTAGQLIHF
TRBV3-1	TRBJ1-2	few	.	TGTGCCAGCAGCAACTTACAAATAGAGGGCTATGGCTACACCTTC	CASSNLQIEGYGYTF
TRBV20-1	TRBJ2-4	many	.	TGCAGTGCTAGAGATGGAAGGGAGTTAGCCAAAAACATTCAGTACTTC	CSARDGRELAKNIQYF
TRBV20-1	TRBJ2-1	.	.	TGCAGTGCTTGGACCGGGGCGCGAAATGAGCAGTTCTTC	CSAWTGARNEQFF
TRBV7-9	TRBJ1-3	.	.	TGTGCCAGCAGCTCCCCCTTTGGACAGTCGGGAAACACCATATATTTT	CASSSPFGQSGNTIYF
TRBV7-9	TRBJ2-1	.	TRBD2	TGTGCCAGCAGCTTAGCGAGCGGGGGTTTTTACAATGAGCAGTTCTTC	CASSLASGGFYNEQFF
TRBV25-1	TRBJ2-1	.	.	TGTGCCAGCAATAGCCGGGACGGGGAGCAGTTCTTC	CASNSRDGEQFF
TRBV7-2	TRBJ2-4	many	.	TGTGCCAGCAGCAACCAACCTAATGACATTCAGTACTTC	CASSNQPNDIQYF
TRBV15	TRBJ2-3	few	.	TGTGCCACCAGCAGAGAGTCCGGGACGCAGTATTTT	CATSRESGTQYF
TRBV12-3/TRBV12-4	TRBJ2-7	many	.	TGTGCCAGTCGCATCGGGTCCTACGAGCAGTACTTC	CASRIGSYEQYF
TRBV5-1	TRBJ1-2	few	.	TGCGCCAGCAGCTCGGGGTCACTGGGCTATGGCTACACCTTC	CASSSGSLGYGYTF
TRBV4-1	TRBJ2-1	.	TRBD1	TGCGCCAGCAGCACAGGACAGGGTTGGGGCAATGAGCAGTTCTTC	CASSTGQGWGNEQFF
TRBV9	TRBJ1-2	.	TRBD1	TGTGCCAGCAGCGACAGGGGCGCTAACTATGGCTACACCTTC	CASSDRGANYGYTF
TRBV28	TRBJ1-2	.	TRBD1	TGTGCCAGCAGTTTATACTACCGGGACAGGGTCTCTGGCTACACCTTC	CASSLYYRDRVSGYTF
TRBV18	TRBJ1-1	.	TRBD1	TGTGCCAGCTCACCATCGACAGGGGGAAACACTGAAGCTTTCTTT	CASSPSTGGNTEAFF
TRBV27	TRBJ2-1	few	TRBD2	TGTGTCAGCAGACAAACCGCCGGGACTAGCGGGGGTAATGAGCAGTTCTTC	CVSRQTAGTSGGNEQFF
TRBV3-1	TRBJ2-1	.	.	TGTGCCAGCAGCCAAGAGGCGGGGGCGAACTCCTACAATGAGCAGTTCTTC	CASSQEAGANSYNEQFF
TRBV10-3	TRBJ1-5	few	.	TGTGCCATCACCGACAGAGACAATCAGCCCCAGCATTTT	CAITDRDNQPQHF
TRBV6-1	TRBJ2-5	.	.	TGTGCCAGCAGTGAGGGACGTGCCCGCCCAGAGACCCAGTACTTC	CASSEGRARPETQYF